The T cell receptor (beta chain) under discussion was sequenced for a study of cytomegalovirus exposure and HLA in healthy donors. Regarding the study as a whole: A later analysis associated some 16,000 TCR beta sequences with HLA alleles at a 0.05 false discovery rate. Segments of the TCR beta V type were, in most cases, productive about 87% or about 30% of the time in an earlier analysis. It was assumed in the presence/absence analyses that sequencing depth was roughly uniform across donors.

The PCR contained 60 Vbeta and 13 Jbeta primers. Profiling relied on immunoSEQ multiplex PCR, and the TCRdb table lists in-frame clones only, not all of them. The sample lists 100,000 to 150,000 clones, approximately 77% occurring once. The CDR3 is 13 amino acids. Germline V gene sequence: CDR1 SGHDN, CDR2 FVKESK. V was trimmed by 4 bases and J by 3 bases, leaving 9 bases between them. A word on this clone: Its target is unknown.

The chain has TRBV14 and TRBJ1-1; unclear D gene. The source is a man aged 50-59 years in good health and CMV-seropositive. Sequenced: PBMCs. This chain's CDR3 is CASSPPVHTEAFF. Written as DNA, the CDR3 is TGTGCCAGCAGCCCGCCGGTGCACACTGAAGCTTTCTTT.